This is a list of T cell receptor beta chains from one sample in a study of cytomegalovirus exposure and HLA in healthy donors. Data came from immunoSEQ multiplex PCR; TCRdb stores just in-frame clones and leaves some out. The sample records approximately 160,000 clones, 70% to 80% being singletons. Sequencing used PBMCs. The receptor source for this set is a woman in her twenties or thirties in good health and CMV-seropositive. Each CDR3 is given with its conserved first and last residue. D genes are given only for firm matches. Part of the rows lack a size; the others show once, few, many or a class for expanded clones.

J | V | size | D | DNA | CDR3
TRBJ2-2 | TRBV6-5 | few | - | TGTGCCAGCAGTGGGCCGGTAGGGGCCACCGGGGAGCTGTTTTTT | CASSGPVGATGELFF
TRBJ2-1 | TRBV5-4 | - | - | TGTGCCAGCAGTAGGAGCCGGTTCAGCTCCTACAATGAGCAGTTCTTC | CASSRSRFSSYNEQFF
TRBJ2-6 | TRBV6-1 | few | - | TGTGCCAGCAGTGAGGGTGGGGGGACTGGGGCCAACGTCCTGACTTTC | CASSEGGGTGANVLTF
TRBJ2-2 | TRBV4-3 | few | - | TGCGCCAGCAGCCAAGGACTACTCTTCACCGGGGAGCTGTTTTTT | CASSQGLLFTGELFF
TRBJ2-5 | TRBV7-9 | - | TRBD2 | TGTGCCAGCAGCTTTTTTCAGCGGGAAAGAGAGACCCAGTACTTC | CASSFFQRERETQYF
TRBJ1-2 | TRBV18 | - | - | TGTGCCAGCTCACCAGGGGCAGCTAACTATGGCTACACCTTC | CASSPGAANYGYTF
TRBJ1-1 | TRBV6-1 | - | TRBD1 | TGTGCCAGCAGTGAAGGACAGGGCCTTGGGAACACTGAAGCTTTCTTT | CASSEGQGLGNTEAFF
TRBJ2-7 | TRBV7-6 | - | - | TGTGCCAGCAGTCCAACAGGGAACACCTACGAGCAGTACTTC | CASSPTGNTYEQYF
TRBJ1-1 | TRBV6-5 | - | TRBD1 | TGTGCCAGCAGTCCCACCGGGACAGGGGGAACTGAAGCTTTCTTT | CASSPTGTGGTEAFF
TRBJ2-4 | TRBV7-6 | - | - | TGTGCCAGCAGCTTAGACCCGGTGACCAAAAACATTCAGTACTTC | CASSLDPVTKNIQYF
TRBJ1-4 | TRBV10-3 | - | - | TGTGCCATCAGTGATCGAGACAGAAATGAAAAACTGTTTTTT | CAISDRDRNEKLFF
TRBJ2-3 | TRBV23-1 | few | - | TGCGCCAGCCCTCAACCAGGGCTCACAGATACGCAGTATTTT | CASPQPGLTDTQYF
TRBJ1-4 | TRBV15 | - | TRBD1 | TGTGCCACCAGCTCAGGACAGGACCAGACTAATGAAAAACTGTTTTTT | CATSSGQDQTNEKLFF
TRBJ2-2 | TRBV5-1 | - | TRBD2 | TGCGCCAGCAGCTTGGAACTAGCGGCCAACACCGGGGAGCTGTTTTTT | CASSLELAANTGELFF
TRBJ2-5 | TRBV5-4 | once | TRBD1 | TGTGCCAGCAGCTTGGTCCGGGACAGCCGGTACCAAGAGACCCAGTACTTC | CASSLVRDSRYQETQYF
TRBJ1-5 | TRBV5-8 | few | - | TGTGCCAGCGTTAGGGGCCTTAGCAATCAGCCCCAGCATTTT | CASVRGLSNQPQHF
TRBJ2-2 | TRBV6-5 | once | - | TGTGCCAGCAGTTATAGTCCGGGAGCTGGCACCGGGGAGCTGTTTTTT | CASSYSPGAGTGELFF
TRBJ2-7 | TRBV30 | - | TRBD1 | TGTGCCTGGGGGACAGGAGCCTCCTACGAGCAGTACTTC | CAWGTGASYEQYF
TRBJ2-6 | TRBV9 | - | TRBD1 | TGTGCCAGCAGCCGAGTCCCGGGACAGGGAGTGGGGGCCAACGTCCTGACTTTC | CASSRVPGQGVGANVLTF
TRBJ2-7 | TRBV21-1 | - | - | TGTGCCAGCAGCGAGACCCAGGGCCGGGACGAGCAGTACTTC | CASSETQGRDEQYF
TRBJ1-2 | TRBV9 | - | - | TGTGCCAGCAGCGTAGGGTTCGGACAGTCCTATGGCTACACCTTC | CASSVGFGQSYGYTF
TRBJ2-7 | TRBV4-2 | once | TRBD2 | TGTGCCAGCAGCCAAGATTCGACTAGCGGGATTTGGTACGAGCAGTACTTC | CASSQDSTSGIWYEQYF
TRBJ2-5 | TRBV28 | few | TRBD1 | TGTGCCAGCAGTTTCCCCCCGGACAGGGGGCGAACGGCCCAGTACTTC | CASSFPPDRGRTAQYF
TRBJ1-2 | TRBV28 | - | TRBD1 | TGTGCCAGCGAACAGGGGATATCCCTCTATGGCTACACCTTC | CASEQGISLYGYTF
TRBJ1-3 | TRBV7-2 | - | TRBD1 | TGTGCCAGCAGCTTAGGGGACAGTGGAAACACCATATATTTT | CASSLGDSGNTIYF
TRBJ2-3 | TRBV6-1 | once | TRBD2 | TGTGCCAGCAGTGAAATAGCGGGAGGCACAGATACGCAGTATTTT | CASSEIAGGTDTQYF
TRBJ2-7 | TRBV30 | - | TRBD1 | TGTGCCTGGAGTGCCGGGACAGGGGACTACGAGCAGTACTTC | CAWSAGTGDYEQYF
TRBJ2-2 | TRBV5-1 | - | TRBD1 | TGCGCCAGCAGCCCGAGGACAGGTGGAGACACCGGGGAGCTGTTTTTT | CASSPRTGGDTGELFF
TRBJ1-1 | TRBV27 | few | TRBD1 | TGTGCCAGCAGTCCTGGCGGACAGGGAATAACTGAAGCTTTCTTT | CASSPGGQGITEAFF
TRBJ1-5 | TRBV19 | - | - | TGTGCCAGTAGTTCGCCCGAACAGGGTCGCAATCAGCCCCAGCATTTT | CASSSPEQGRNQPQHF
TRBJ2-2 | TRBV19 | - | - | TGTGCCAGTAGTATTTTGGGAGGTACCGGGGAGCTGTTTTTT | CASSILGGTGELFF
TRBJ2-3 | TRBV7-3 | - | - | TGTGCCAGCAGCTTAACTGAGGACACCATAAGCACAGATACGCAGTATTTT | CASSLTEDTISTDTQYF
TRBJ2-7 | TRBV5-5 | - | - | TGTGCCAGCAGCTTGTATGGACAGAGCACCTACGAGCAGTACTTC | CASSLYGQSTYEQYF
TRBJ2-5 | TRBV7-2 | - | - | TGTGCCAGCAGCTCCGAAGAGACCCAGTACTTC | CASSSEETQYF
TRBJ2-3 | TRBV27 | few | TRBD2 | TGTGCCAGCAGTCCAGGGACTAGCGGAAGCACAGATACGCAGTATTTT | CASSPGTSGSTDTQYF
TRBJ1-1 | TRBV14 | - | - | TGTGCCAGCAGCCAAGAACGGACGGACATGAACACTGAAGCTTTCTTT | CASSQERTDMNTEAFF
TRBJ1-5 | TRBV5-5 | once | - | TGTGCCAGCAGCTTGGATGTCCAGGGTCAGCCCCAGCATTTT | CASSLDVQGQPQHF
TRBJ1-1 | TRBV18 | - | - | TGTGCCAGCTCACCTGAAGGGGGGAACACTGAAGCTTTCTTT | CASSPEGGNTEAFF
TRBJ2-5 | TRBV5-1 | few | TRBD1 | TGCGCCAGCAGCTTCGGGACAGGGAAGGAGACCCAGTACTTC | CASSFGTGKETQYF
TRBJ2-7 | TRBV19 | - | TRBD1 | TGTGCCAGTACCGCCGGGACAGGGGGCTTCGAGCAGTACTTC | CASTAGTGGFEQYF
TRBJ1-2 | TRBV6-5 | - | TRBD1 | TGTGCCACGGGACAGACCTATGGCTACACCTTC | CATGQTYGYTF
TRBJ2-6 | TRBV6-1 | few | - | TGTGCCAGCAGTGGCACGGGATGGACCCGGGGTGGGGCCAACGTCCTGACTTTC | CASSGTGWTRGGANVLTF
TRBJ2-2 | TRBV28 | - | TRBD2 | TGTGCCAGCACCCCGTCGGGGGGTCGTGTCACCGGGGAGCTGTTTTTT | CASTPSGGRVTGELFF
TRBJ1-2 | TRBV19 | - | - | TGTGCCAGTAGTCCCCGAGGGCCTAACTATGGCTACACCTTC | CASSPRGPNYGYTF
TRBJ2-1 | TRBV7-8 | - | TRBD2 | TGTGCCAGCAGCTCCGAGGGACTAGCGGGAGAGGATGAGCAGTTCTTC | CASSSEGLAGEDEQFF
TRBJ1-4 | TRBV7-9 | once | - | TGTGCCAGCAGCCTAGCGTTGATGGACTCCGAAAAACTGTTTTTT | CASSLALMDSEKLFF
TRBJ1-1 | TRBV7-2 | - | TRBD1 | TGTGCCAGCAGCTTAGATATTGGGGGACAGGGCATGAACACTGAAGCTTTCTTT | CASSLDIGGQGMNTEAFF
TRBJ2-3 | TRBV11-3 | - | - | TGTGCCAGCAGCTTAGGATCCAGGGTGCTAGATACGCAGTATTTT | CASSLGSRVLDTQYF
TRBJ2-1 | TRBV11-2 | - | TRBD2 | TGTGCCAGCAGCTTAGATTGGACTAGCGGGAGGGTAGCCGCCTACAATGAGCAGCTCTTC | CASSLDWTSGRVAAYNEQLF
TRBJ1-3 | TRBV2 | - | TRBD1 | TGTGCCAGCAGCCAACAGGGGACTGGAAACACCATATATTTT | CASSQQGTGNTIYF
TRBJ1-2 | TRBV7-2 | - | TRBD1 | TGTGCCAGCAGCCCGAGCTCGGGACAGGTGATTTATGGCTACACCTTC | CASSPSSGQVIYGYTF
TRBJ2-3 | TRBV29-1 | once | TRBD2 | TGCAGCGTTGACCGGGGGGCAGATACGCAGTATTTT | CSVDRGADTQYF
TRBJ2-1 | TRBV12-5 | few | TRBD2 | TGTGCTAGTGGTTTGGTAGGGGCGGGAGGGCCTCTCTCATTCTTC | CASGLVGAGGPLSFF